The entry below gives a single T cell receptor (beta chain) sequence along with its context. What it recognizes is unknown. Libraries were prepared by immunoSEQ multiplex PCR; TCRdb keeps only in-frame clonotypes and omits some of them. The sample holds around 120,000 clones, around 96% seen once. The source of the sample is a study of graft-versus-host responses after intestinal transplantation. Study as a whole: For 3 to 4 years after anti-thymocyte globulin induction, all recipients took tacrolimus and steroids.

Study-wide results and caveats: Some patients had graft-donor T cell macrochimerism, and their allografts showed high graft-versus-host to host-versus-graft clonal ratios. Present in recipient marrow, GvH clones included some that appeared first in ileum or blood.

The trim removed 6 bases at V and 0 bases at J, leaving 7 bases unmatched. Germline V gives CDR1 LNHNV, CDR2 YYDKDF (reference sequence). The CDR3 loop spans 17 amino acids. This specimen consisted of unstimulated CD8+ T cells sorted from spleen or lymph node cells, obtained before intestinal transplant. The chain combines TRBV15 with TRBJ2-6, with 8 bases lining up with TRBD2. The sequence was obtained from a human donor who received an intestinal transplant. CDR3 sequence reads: CATRDYGTSSGANVLTF. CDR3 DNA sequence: TGTGCCACCAGGGACTACGGGACTAGCTCTGGGGCCAACGTCCTGACTTTC. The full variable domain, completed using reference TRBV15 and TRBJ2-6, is DAMVIQNPRYQVTQFGKPVTLSCSQTLNHNVMYWYQQKSSQAPKLLFHYYDKDFNNEADTPDNFQSRRPNTSFCFLDIRSPGLGDTAMYLCATRDYGTSSGANVLTFGAGSRLTVL.